Reported below is one T cell receptor (beta chain). Its target is unknown. These data belong to a study of T cells after posttransplantation cyclophosphamide. Busulfan-fludarabine conditioning, marrow transplant, and cyclophosphamide on days +3 and +4 were administered. Whole-study findings and limits: Recipient CMV seropositivity and CMV reactivation strongly tracked TRB clonality. Later post-transplant blood repertoires were often dominated by donor CD8+ memory clones.

Germline assignment: CDR1 SGHAT and CDR2 FQDESV (reference sequence). J lost 6 bases, V lost 5 bases, and 4 bases had no gene match. CDR3 size: 14 residues. Sequenced by immunoSEQ multiplex PCR; TCRdb stores in-frame clones only, minus some. The data hold 5,400 or so clones, with approximately 80% observed a single time. The TCR was taken from a male patient aged 45-60 years who received an allogeneic stem cell transplant from a related donor and was CMV-positive. The graft donor may have given rise to some T cells. Source: CD4+ T cells sorted from blood, taken about 350 days after allogeneic stem cell transplant with posttransplant cyclophosphamide. V gene TRBV11-1 combines with J gene TRBJ1-4; 9 bases are shared with TRBD1. The CDR3 sequence: CASSRTGEDEKLFF. As DNA, the CDR3 is TGTGCCAGCAGCCGGACAGGGGAAGATGAAAAACTGTTTTTT.